Shown below are 12 T cell receptor beta chains from a single sample sequenced in a study of OX40 agonist ivuxolimab in advanced cancers. TCRdb's copy holds only in-frame clones and misses some; the assay was immunoSEQ multiplex PCR. The sample comprises roughly 70,000 clones, roughly 80% of which are singletons, and approximately 5% rests with the top ten. The sample here was CD4+ or CD8+ T cells sorted from blood, taken in a trial of the OX40 agonist ivuxolimab. These receptors all come from an adult with an advanced solid tumor such as melanoma, head and neck, liver or kidney cancer.

V is TRBV6-1 and J is TRBJ2-1; the match to TRBD2 covers 9 bases. Germline V gene data show CDR1 as MNHNS and CDR2 as SASEGT. CDR3 size: 15 residues. V trimming: 4 bases; J trimming: 8 bases; junction bases outside the gene matches: 9. The CDR3 DNA sequence: TGTGCCAGCAGTGTGAGCGGGGGGCCCACGGATGAGCAGTTCTTC. The encoded protein is CASSVSGGPTDEQFF.

The genes are TRBV29-1 and TRBJ2-5; 10 bases match TRBD1. This CDR3 is 12 amino acids long. The germline V gene encodes CDR1 SQVTM and CDR2 ANQGSEA. J lost 4 bases, V lost 7 bases, and 3 bases had no gene match. In nucleotides, the CDR3 is TGCAGCGGACGACAGGGGGCAGAGACCCAGTACTTC. It codes for CSGRQGAETQYF.

This clone has a count of ten or more. The CDR3 DNA reads TGCAGCGTTGACCGGGACAGGGGGACGGGCCATGGCTACACCTTC. Residues: CSVDRDRGTGHGYTF. V is TRBV29-1 and J is TRBJ1-2; 11 bases match TRBD1. V was pared by 3 bases and J by 6 bases, with 9 bases of the junction left unmatched. The CDR3 totals 15 residues. Germline lookup yields CDR1 SQVTM and CDR2 ANQGSEA.

The rearrangement joins TRBV15 to TRBJ2-1, with 9 nucleotides matching TRBD1. This CDR3 contains 16 residues. Per germline, CDR1 LNHNV and CDR2 YYDKDF (reference sequence). V gave up 1 base and J gave up 5 bases; unmatched junction bases: 6. This chain's CDR3 is CATSRGTGQGNNEQFF. The CDR3 DNA sequence: TGTGCCACCAGCAGAGGGACGGGACAGGGCAACAATGAGCAGTTCTTC. Full variable domain (remainder filled in from reference TRBV15 and TRBJ2-1): DAMVIQNPRYQVTQFGKPVTLSCSQTLNHNVMYWYQQKSSQAPKLLFHYYDKDFNNEADTPDNFQSRRPNTSFCFLDIRSPGLGDTAMYLCATSRGTGQGNNEQFFGPGTRLTVL.

The gene calls are TRBV25-1 and TRBJ2-5, with D uncertain. V was shortened by 0 bases and J by 5 bases, with 4 bases between the two germline ends. CDR3 length: 12 residues. Germline V gene sequence: CDR1 MGHDK, CDR2 SYGVNS. In DNA, the CDR3 is TGTGCCAGCAGTGAATACGGGGAGACCCAGTACTTC. Amino acids: CASSEYGETQYF.

By its share, this clone is medium-sized. V gene TRBV6-1 combines with J gene TRBJ2-7; 10 nucleotides match TRBD1. Germline trimming cut 7 bases from V and 7 bases from J; bases unmatched to any gene: 7. CDR1 MNHNS and CDR2 SASEGT come from the germline V gene. The CDR3 runs 13 residues. The CDR3 protein is CASTTWTGGEQYF. In nucleotides, the CDR3 is TGTGCCAGCACTACGTGGACAGGGGGGGAGCAGTACTTC.

V and J are TRBV7-2 and TRBJ2-5, with unresolved D. Per germline, CDR1 SGHTA and CDR2 FQGNSA. Trimming stripped 2 bases from V and 5 bases from J, with 9 bases between. CDR3 size: 13 residues. The CDR3 bases are TGTGCCAGCAGCTTAACGCGTCCGGAGACCCAGTACTTC. This gives the protein CASSLTRPETQYF.

The sample holds one count of this clone. V and J are TRBV30 and TRBJ2-1; TRBD2 matches at 14 bases. The CDR3 contains 15 residues. Germline V CDR1 and CDR2: GTSNPN, SVGIG (reference sequence). J lost 4 bases, V lost 5 bases, and 4 bases had no gene match. The CDR3 nucleotides read TGTGCCTGGCTAGGGACTAGCGGGAGATACAATGAGCAGTTCTTC. Its translation: CAWLGTSGRYNEQFF.

For the CDR3, the DNA is TGTGCCAGCAGCTTCGGAACAGCCAACACTGAAGCTTTCTTT. Its translation is CASSFGTANTEAFF. V usage is TRBV7-9 and J usage is TRBJ1-1, with no clear D. The CDR3 covers 14 residues. Germline V gives CDR1 SEHNR, CDR2 FQNEAQ (reference sequence). Trimming shortened V by 3 bases and J by 2 bases, and 10 bases separated the two germline ends.

The chain combines TRBV5-1 with TRBJ1-4; possibly TRBD1 for D (6 bases). Between the trimmed V and J ends, which lost 4 bases and 2 bases, there was a span of 15 bases. There are 16 residues in the CDR3. Germline-derived CDR1 and CDR2 are SGHRS and YFSETQ. CDR3 in amino acids: CASSPPTGTTNEKLFF. CDR3 nucleotide sequence: TGCGCCAGCAGCCCACCAACAGGGACGACTAATGAAAAACTGTTTTTT.

The sample holds a few counts of this clone. V usage is TRBV29-1 and J usage is TRBJ2-5; D call uncertain. The CDR3 is 12 amino acids. Germline CDR1 and CDR2: SQVTM and ANQGSEA. V was trimmed by 4 bases and J by 4 bases, leaving 10 bases between them. CDR3 loop: CSVVTPGETQYF. The CDR3 nucleotides are TGCAGCGTTGTGACCCCAGGAGAGACCCAGTACTTC.

The gene calls are TRBV11-2 and TRBJ1-1; unclear D gene. V was pared by 3 bases and J by 3 bases, with 11 bases between. This CDR3 is 14 amino acids long. The germline CDR1 and CDR2 sequences are SGHAT and FQNNGV. The CDR3 bases are TGTGCCAGCAGCTTGACCAGACGGGACACTGAAGCTTTCTTT. Protein: CASSLTRRDTEAFF.